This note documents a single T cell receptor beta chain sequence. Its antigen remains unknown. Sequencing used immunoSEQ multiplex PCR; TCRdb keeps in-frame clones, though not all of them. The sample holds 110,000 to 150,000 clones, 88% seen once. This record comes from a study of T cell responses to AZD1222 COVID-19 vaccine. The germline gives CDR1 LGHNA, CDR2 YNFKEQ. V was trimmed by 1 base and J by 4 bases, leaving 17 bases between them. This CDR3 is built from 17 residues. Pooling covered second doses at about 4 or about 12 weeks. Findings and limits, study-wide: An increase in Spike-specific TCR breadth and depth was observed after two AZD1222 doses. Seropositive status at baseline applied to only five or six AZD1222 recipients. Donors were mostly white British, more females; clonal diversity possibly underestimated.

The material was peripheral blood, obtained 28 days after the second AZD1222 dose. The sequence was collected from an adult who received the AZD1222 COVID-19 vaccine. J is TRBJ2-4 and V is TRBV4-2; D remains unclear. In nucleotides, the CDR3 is TGTGCCAGCAGCCAAGGCGATGAAGTGGTGGGGAAAAACATTCAGTACTTC. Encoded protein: CASSQGDEVVGKNIQYF.